The 17 T cell receptor beta chains in this list originate from one sample, sequenced in a study of ipilimumab plus nivolumab after autologous stem cell transplantation. The protocol was immunoSEQ multiplex PCR, while the TCRdb copy is restricted to in-frame clones and leaves out a portion. The repertoire has fewer than 95,000 clones, over 80% of them found once; the top ten carry roughly 2%. The source material was PBMCs, sampled in a trial of ipilimumab plus nivolumab as post-transplant consolidation. These receptors came from a male donor with diffuse large B-cell lymphoma.

This clone came up once. The chain employs TRBV5-1 and TRBJ2-1, with D possibly being TRBD2 (7 bases). The CDR3 is 15 residues long. The V end lost 4 bases, the J end lost 6 bases, and 17 bases lay between the germline ends. The V gene's germline CDR1 is SGHRS and CDR2 YFSETQ. CDR3 in amino acids: CASSAGGGAANEQFF. Here the CDR3 DNA reads TGCGCCAGCAGCGCTGGAGGGGGGGCCGCCAATGAGCAGTTCTTC.

This clone has a single count. The chain has TRBV2 and TRBJ1-3; possible D gene TRBD1, 6 bases. Per germline, CDR1 SNHLY and CDR2 FYNNEI. This CDR3 has 17 residues. Trimming removed 2 bases from V and 2 bases from J, with 16 bases in between. This CDR3 is CASSEYTAAGAGNTIYF. The CDR3 DNA reads as TGTGCCAGCAGTGAATATACGGCGGCAGGGGCTGGAAACACCATATATTTT.

This chain uses TRBV7-9 with TRBJ1-2; possibly TRBD1 for D (5 bases). The germline gives CDR1 SEHNR, CDR2 FQNEAQ (reference sequence). This CDR3 comprises 16 residues. V dropped 2 bases and J dropped 7 bases, with 20 bases sitting between them. CDR3 amino acids: CASSLPGNSGGAGYTF. CDR3 nucleotide sequence: TGTGCCAGCAGCTTACCGGGGAACAGCGGGGGAGCTGGCTACACCTTC.

The rearrangement links TRBV11-2 to TRBJ1-5, with D maybe TRBD1 (5 bases). This CDR3 contains 14 residues. Deletions cut 4 bases from V and 3 bases from J, with 10 bases between. The germline CDR1 and CDR2 sequences are SGHAT and FQNNGV. DNA for the CDR3: TGTGCCAGCAGCTCGGCCAGGGCCAATCAGCCCCAGCATTTT. It encodes CASSSARANQPQHF.

This clone was counted a single time. V is TRBV6-6 and J is TRBJ1-1, with no clear D. There are 12 residues in the CDR3. Trimming took 5 bases from V and 11 from J, leaving 15 bases between them. Germline V gene lookup returns CDR1 MNHNY and CDR2 SVGAGI (reference sequence). CDR3 loop: CASSPPAVGAFF. The CDR3 nucleotides are TGTGCCAGCAGTCCGCCGGCCGTCGGGGCTTTCTTT.

The chain uses TRBV5-1 and TRBJ2-7, with 11 bases identical to TRBD2. The junction had 14 bases not matched to a gene; V was cut back by 0 bases and J by 6 bases. CDR1 is SGHRS, CDR2 YFSETQ, per germline. CDR3 length equals 18 residues. The CDR3 reads CASSLVTQFSGGAREQYF. CDR3 bases: TGCGCCAGCAGCTTGGTAACCCAATTTAGCGGGGGGGCCCGCGAGCAGTACTTC.

The chain uses TRBV9 and TRBJ2-2; no definite D call. Germline V gives CDR1 SGDLS, CDR2 YYNGEE. The CDR3 runs to 14 residues. V was clipped by 5 bases and J by 3 bases, with 11 bases between them. CDR3 region: CASSPAPYTGELFF. For the CDR3, the DNA is TGTGCCAGCAGTCCAGCGCCCTACACCGGGGAGCTGTTTTTT.

This chain joins TRBV6-5 and TRBJ2-2, with TRBD1 as a possible D gene (6 bases). Between the trimmed V and J ends, which lost 2 bases and 6 bases, there was a span of 13 bases. The germline gives CDR1 MNHEY, CDR2 SVGAGI. The CDR3 length is 15 residues. In DNA form, the CDR3 reads TGTGCCAGCAGTTACGTTACAGGGTCCGCCGGGGAGCTGTTTTTT. Its translation is CASSYVTGSAGELFF.

This clone was detected only a few times. The chain carries TRBV6-6 and TRBJ1-2; TRBD1 agrees at 9 bases. This CDR3 contains 16 residues. CDR1 and CDR2 from the germline V gene are MNHNY and SVGAGI (reference sequence). With V trimmed by 5 bases and J by 5 bases, 12 bases remained unmatched. The DNA of the CDR3 is TGTGCCAGCAGTCCGGCCCCGGGACAGGGAAAGTATGGCTACACCTTC. Its protein is CASSPAPGQGKYGYTF.

A word on this clone: At one boundary the junction diverges from the germline segment, which might be a read error. The V gene is TRBV4-1, the J gene TRBJ2-5, with TRBD2 identical over 10 bases. CDR1 and CDR2 from the germline V gene are MGHRA and YSYEKL. This CDR3 has 17 amino acids. The CDR3 coding sequence is TGCGCCAGCAGCCACCCAGAGGTAGCGGGGGGACAAGGGACCCAGTACTTC. It is translated as CASSHPEVAGGQGTQYF.

This clone was seen more than once but under ten times. This chain links TRBV11-1 with TRBJ2-5; 11 nucleotides align to TRBD1. The CDR3 consists of 16 residues. CDR1 and CDR2 (germline): SGHAT, FQDESV (reference sequence). The junction had 9 bases not matched to a gene; V was cut back by 4 bases and J by 5 bases. CDR3 DNA: TGTGCCAGCAGCTCCCGGAGGACAGGGGGCGGGGAGACCCAGTACTTC. It is translated as CASSSRRTGGGETQYF.

This CDR3 reads CASSGVMTGGSPLHF. CDR3 bases: TGTGCCAGCAGCGGGGTGATGACAGGGGGTTCACCCCTCCACTTT. The chain employs TRBV7-2 and TRBJ1-6; 9 bases match TRBD1. V trimming: 5 bases; J trimming: 9 bases; junction bases outside the gene matches: 8. Germline V gives CDR1 SGHTA, CDR2 FQGNSA. The CDR3 length is 15 residues.

CDR3 in DNA: TGTGCCAGCAGCTTAGGAGGCACCGGGGAGCTGTTTTTT. It translates to CASSLGGTGELFF. V gene TRBV7-6 combines with J gene TRBJ2-2; D unclear. From germline, CDR1 is SGHVS and CDR2 FNYEAQ. Trimming stripped 1 base from V and 4 bases from J, with 4 bases between. This CDR3 is built from 13 residues.

In its sample, this clone was seen a few times. This chain uses TRBV11-1 with TRBJ2-3; D may be TRBD2 (6 bases). This CDR3 comprises 16 residues. Germline CDR1 and CDR2: SGHAT and FQDESV (reference sequence). Deletions cut 2 bases from V and 0 bases from J, with 12 bases between. In DNA form, the CDR3 reads TGTGCCAGCAGCTTAAGTCGGGGGAGGAGCACAGATACGCAGTATTTT. This encodes CASSLSRGRSTDTQYF. The full variable domain, with the rest looked up from reference TRBV11-1 and TRBJ2-3, is EAEVAQSPRYKITEKSQAVAFWCDPISGHATLYWYRQILGQGPELLVQFQDESVVDDSQLPKDRFSAERLKGVDSTLKIQPAELGDSAMYLCASSLSRGRSTDTQYFGPGTRLTVL.

This chain connects TRBV6-5 to TRBJ1-2; 8 nucleotides line up with TRBD1. This CDR3 has 12 residues. From germline, CDR1 is MNHEY and CDR2 SVGAGI. With V trimmed by 7 bases and J by 6 bases, 4 bases remained unmatched. The CDR3 region is CASTGQGHGYTF. The DNA for the CDR3 is TGTGCCAGCACAGGACAGGGCCATGGCTACACCTTC.

The V call is TRBV14, the J call TRBJ2-5, with D possibly called TRBD1 or TRBD2 (5 bases each). V shed 0 bases and J shed 4 bases, with 9 bases lying between them. The CDR3 runs 14 residues. Germline values: CDR1 SGHDN, CDR2 FVKESK. The CDR3 protein is CASSQEWGTETQYF. The CDR3 nucleotides are TGTGCCAGCAGCCAAGAGTGGGGGACAGAGACCCAGTACTTC.

The chain combines TRBV12-5 with TRBJ2-1; 7 nucleotides align to TRBD1. Germline loops: CDR1 LGHNT, CDR2 FRNRAP. The CDR3 loop spans 14 amino acids. V lost 5 bases and J lost 5; bases outside the gene matches: 6. CDR3 sequence reads: CASGPGTENNEQFF. CDR3 sequence (DNA): TGTGCTAGTGGTCCCGGGACAGAAAACAATGAGCAGTTCTTC.